These 10 T cell receptor beta chains were sequenced from one sample in a study of blood T cells in healthy people across ages. Sample-barcoded 5' priming and a J-beta primer mix drove a second PCR of roughly 6 to 12 cycles. TCRdb re-analysed the 5' RACE reads in MiXCR, keeping a single row per CDR3 protein. The data show 920,000 or so distinct CDR3 sequences, with 45% seen just once and approximately 17% held by the top ten. Sequencing was carried out using blood. Source of these receptors: an older woman in good health.

This chain joins TRBV20-1 and TRBJ2-3; D is possibly TRBD1 or TRBD2 (6 bases each). CDR1 is DFQATT, CDR2 SNEGSKA, per germline (reference sequence). There are 15 residues in the CDR3. Trimming took off 4 bases at V and 4 bases at J, with 18 bases between the two ends. The CDR3 DNA follows: TGCAGTGCTATAGGGGGGAGGTCGTCCGCAGATACGCAGTATTTT. Its protein product is CSAIGGRSSADTQYF.

The CDR3 DNA follows: TGCAGTGCTCCTTGGGGGCTTAATGAGCAGTTCTTC. Translated, it gives CSAPWGLNEQFF. The chain joins TRBV20-1 to TRBJ2-1; a weak D match, TRBD1 (6 bases). V shed 5 bases and J shed 7 bases, with 12 bases lying between them. The CDR3 consists of 12 residues. CDR1 is DFQATT, CDR2 SNEGSKA, per germline (reference sequence).

The chain couples TRBV5-5 to TRBJ2-1; D is perhaps TRBD1 (6 bases). Germline V CDR1 and CDR2: SGHKS, YYEKEE (reference sequence). This CDR3 comprises 12 residues. V lost 3 bases, J lost 9 bases, and 10 bases lay in between. The DNA for the CDR3 is TGTGCCAGCAGCTACGGACAGATTGAGCAGTTCTTC. The encoded protein is CASSYGQIEQFF.

The chain uses TRBV27 and TRBJ2-3, with TRBD2 as a possible D gene (6 bases). Germline CDR1 and CDR2: MNHEY and SMNVEV (reference sequence). The V and J ends lost 3 bases and 4 bases respectively, with 14 bases between them. The CDR3 is 15 residues long. In DNA, the CDR3 is TGTGCCAGCAGTTTGGTTGGAGGGCCGGCAGATACGCAGTATTTT. It yields the protein CASSLVGGPADTQYF.

The V call is TRBV6-5, the J call TRBJ1-2; a weak D match, TRBD1 (5 bases). The CDR3 has 15 residues. Germline CDR1 and CDR2: MNHEY and SVGAGI. The germline V and J ends were trimmed by 0 bases and 3 bases, with 11 bases remaining between them. As DNA, the CDR3 is TGTGCCAGCAGTTACTCGTCCCAGGGCCACTATGGCTACACCTTC. It yields the protein CASSYSSQGHYGYTF.

V and J are TRBV6-5 and TRBJ2-5; D is unresolved. The V gene lost 9 bases and the J gene lost 5 bases, with 16 bases spanning the gap. The CDR3 sequence is 13 residues long. Looked up from germline, CDR1 is MNHEY and CDR2 is SVGAGI. The CDR3 region has the DNA TGTGCCAGTCGACCCCTCGGGTCGGAGACCCAGTACTTC. Protein product: CASRPLGSETQYF.

The V and J genes are TRBV7-6 and TRBJ2-3; the match to TRBD2 covers 7 bases. This CDR3 has 15 residues. Looked up from germline, CDR1 is SGHVS and CDR2 is FNYEAQ. J was trimmed by 4 bases and V by 5 bases; bases with no gene match: 9. DNA for the CDR3: TGTGCCAGCAGCACCTCTGGGCGGGAGTCAGATACGCAGTATTTT. It yields the protein CASSTSGRESDTQYF. Filled out from reference TRBV7-6 and TRBJ2-3, the complete variable domain reads GAGVSQSPRYKVTKRGQDVALRCDPISGHVSLYWYRQALGQGPEFLTYFNYEAQQDKSGLPNDRFSAERPEGSISTLTIQRTEQRDSAMYRCASSTSGRESDTQYFGPGTRLTVL.

This clonotype appeared a few times. The chain uses TRBV27 and TRBJ2-3; perhaps TRBD2 as D (5 bases). Germline V lookup: CDR1 MNHEY, CDR2 SMNVEV (reference sequence). V dropped 6 bases and J dropped 9 bases, with 13 bases sitting between them. The CDR3 is 12 amino acids. The CDR3 reads CASRPSGKTQYF. CDR3 sequence (DNA): TGTGCCAGCAGACCCTCCGGGAAGACGCAGTATTTT.

V and J are TRBV4-2 and TRBJ1-5; 9 bases line up with TRBD1. Trimming at V came to 1 base and at J to 6 bases, leaving 4 bases not matched to a gene. Germline V lookup: CDR1 LGHNA, CDR2 YNFKEQ. The CDR3 sequence is 15 residues long. Here the CDR3 DNA reads TGTGCCAGCAGCCAAGCGGGACAGGGAGGTCAGCCCCAGCATTTT. Its protein is CASSQAGQGGQPQHF.

The rearrangement uses TRBV20-1 and TRBJ2-1; unclear D gene. Trimming left V 0 bases short and J 10 bases short, with 7 bases between. CDR3 size: 11 residues. Germline values: CDR1 DFQATT, CDR2 SNEGSKA (reference sequence). CDR3 region: CSARDSTEQFF. The CDR3 coding sequence is TGCAGTGCTAGAGATTCGACAGAGCAGTTCTTC.